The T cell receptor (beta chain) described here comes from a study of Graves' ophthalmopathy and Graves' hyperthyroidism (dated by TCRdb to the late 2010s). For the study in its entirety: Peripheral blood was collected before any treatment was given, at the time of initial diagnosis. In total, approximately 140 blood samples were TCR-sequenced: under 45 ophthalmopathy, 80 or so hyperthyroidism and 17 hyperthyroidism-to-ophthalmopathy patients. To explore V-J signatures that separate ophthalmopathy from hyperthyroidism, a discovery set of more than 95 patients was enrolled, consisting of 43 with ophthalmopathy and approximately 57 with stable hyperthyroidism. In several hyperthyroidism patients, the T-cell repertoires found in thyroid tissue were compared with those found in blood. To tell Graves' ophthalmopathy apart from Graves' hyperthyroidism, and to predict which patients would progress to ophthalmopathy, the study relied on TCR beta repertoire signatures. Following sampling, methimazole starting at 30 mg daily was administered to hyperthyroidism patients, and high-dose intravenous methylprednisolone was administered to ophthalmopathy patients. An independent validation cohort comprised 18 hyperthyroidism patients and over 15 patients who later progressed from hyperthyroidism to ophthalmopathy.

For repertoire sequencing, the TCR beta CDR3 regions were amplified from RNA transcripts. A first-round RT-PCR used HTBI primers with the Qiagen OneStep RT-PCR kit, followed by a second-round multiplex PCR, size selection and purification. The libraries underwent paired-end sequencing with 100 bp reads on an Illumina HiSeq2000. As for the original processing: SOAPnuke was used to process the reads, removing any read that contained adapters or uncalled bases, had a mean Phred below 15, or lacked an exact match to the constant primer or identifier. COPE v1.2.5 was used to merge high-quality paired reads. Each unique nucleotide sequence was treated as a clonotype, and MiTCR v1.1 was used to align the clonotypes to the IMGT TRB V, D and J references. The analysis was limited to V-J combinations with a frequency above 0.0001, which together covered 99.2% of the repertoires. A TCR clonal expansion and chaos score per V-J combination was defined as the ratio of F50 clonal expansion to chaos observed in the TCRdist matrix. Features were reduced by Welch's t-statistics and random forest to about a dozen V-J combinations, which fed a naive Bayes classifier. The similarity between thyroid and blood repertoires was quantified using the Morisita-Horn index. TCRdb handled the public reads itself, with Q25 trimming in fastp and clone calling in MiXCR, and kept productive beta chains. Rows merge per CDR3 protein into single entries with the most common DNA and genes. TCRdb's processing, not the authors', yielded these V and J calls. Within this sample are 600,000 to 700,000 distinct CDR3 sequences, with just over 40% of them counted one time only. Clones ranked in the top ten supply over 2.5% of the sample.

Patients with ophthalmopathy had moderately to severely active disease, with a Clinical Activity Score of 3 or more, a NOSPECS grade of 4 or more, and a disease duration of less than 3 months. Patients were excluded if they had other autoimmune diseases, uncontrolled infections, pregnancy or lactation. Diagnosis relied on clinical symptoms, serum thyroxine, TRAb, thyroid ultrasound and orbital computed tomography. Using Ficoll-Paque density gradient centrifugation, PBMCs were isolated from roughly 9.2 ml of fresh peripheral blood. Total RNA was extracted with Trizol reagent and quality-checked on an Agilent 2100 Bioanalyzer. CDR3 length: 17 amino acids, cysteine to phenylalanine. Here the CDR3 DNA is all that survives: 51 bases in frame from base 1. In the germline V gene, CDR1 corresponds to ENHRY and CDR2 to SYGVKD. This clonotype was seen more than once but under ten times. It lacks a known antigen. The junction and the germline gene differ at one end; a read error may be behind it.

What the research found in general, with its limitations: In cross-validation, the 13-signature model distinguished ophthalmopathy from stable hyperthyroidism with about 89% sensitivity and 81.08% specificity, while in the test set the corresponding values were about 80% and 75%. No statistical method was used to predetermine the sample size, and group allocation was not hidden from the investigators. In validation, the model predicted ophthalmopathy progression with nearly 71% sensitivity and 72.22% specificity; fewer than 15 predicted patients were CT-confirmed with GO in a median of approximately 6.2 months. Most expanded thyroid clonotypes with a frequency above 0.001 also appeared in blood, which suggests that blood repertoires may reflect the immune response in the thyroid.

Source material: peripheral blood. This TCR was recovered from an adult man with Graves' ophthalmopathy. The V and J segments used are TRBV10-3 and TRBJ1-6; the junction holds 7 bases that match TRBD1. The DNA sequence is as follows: TGTGCCAGCAGTCGGGTTGGACAGGCATGGCAGAATTCACCCCTCCACTTT. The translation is CASSRVGQAWQNSPLHF.